A single sample gave rise to the 21 T cell receptor beta chains below, sequenced in a study of T cell responses to AZD1222 COVID-19 vaccine. The protocol was immunoSEQ multiplex PCR, while the TCRdb copy is restricted to in-frame clones and leaves out a portion. In the table there are roughly 97,000 clones, around 89% of which are singletons. This material consisted of peripheral blood, taken on day 0 of AZD1222 vaccination. The receptor source for this set is an adult in good health.

The genes are TRBV5-1 and TRBJ2-5; 8 nucleotides align to TRBD2. Germline trimming cut 4 bases from V and 1 base from J; bases unmatched to any gene: 9. The CDR3 spans 16 residues. The germline gives CDR1 SGHRS, CDR2 YFSETQ. DNA of the CDR3: TGCGCCAGCAGCCCAGGGGCGGGAGGTACCCAAGAGACCCAGTACTTC. It is translated as CASSPGAGGTQETQYF.

V usage is TRBV4-3 and J usage is TRBJ1-3; D unclear. The CDR3 consists of 15 residues. The V end was cut by 0 bases, the J end by 2 bases, with 8 bases between. In germline, CDR1 is LGHNA, CDR2 YSLEER. CDR3 region: CASSQDAGAGNTIYF. DNA of the CDR3: TGCGCCAGCAGCCAAGACGCGGGTGCTGGAAACACCATATATTTT.

The rearrangement joins TRBV5-1 to TRBJ2-5, with 9 bases lining up with TRBD1. V lost 4 bases, J lost 5 bases, and 12 bases stayed unmatched. CDR1 is SGHRS, CDR2 YFSETQ, per germline. This CDR3 contains 16 residues. This CDR3 reads CASSQNRQGVGETQYF. The CDR3 coding sequence is TGCGCCAGCAGCCAAAACAGACAGGGGGTTGGTGAGACCCAGTACTTC.

The chain combines TRBV5-4 with TRBJ2-5; no definite D call. This CDR3 is 13 amino acids long. CDR1 and CDR2 (germline): SGHNT, YYREEE (reference sequence). The germline V and J ends were trimmed by 2 bases and 1 base, with 6 bases remaining between them. The CDR3 DNA reads as TGTGCCAGCAGCTTTTACAGCCAAGAGACCCAGTACTTC. This gives the protein CASSFYSQETQYF.

V is TRBV9 and J is TRBJ1-1; 8 nucleotides match TRBD1. Germline V CDR1 and CDR2: SGDLS, YYNGEE. V was pared by 4 bases and J by 5 bases, with 10 bases of the junction left unmatched. The CDR3 totals 15 residues. CDR3 nucleotide sequence: TGTGCCAGCAGCCCCAGGACAGGGTTGAGGACTGAAGCTTTCTTT. Translating it yields CASSPRTGLRTEAFF.

V and J are TRBV28 and TRBJ2-7; no firm D call. CDR1 is MDHEN, CDR2 SYDVKM, per germline. This CDR3 region has 12 residues. Trimming cost V 4 bases and J 5 bases, with 9 bases left between them. This chain's CDR3 is CASSSRRDEQYF. DNA for the CDR3: TGTGCCAGCAGTTCTCGACGGGACGAGCAGTACTTC.

For this clone: At the DNA level, this CDR3 is encoded by other sequences in the same sample as well. This sequence joins TRBV28 and TRBJ1-4, with 7 positions matching TRBD1. V was clipped by 5 bases and J by 3 bases; unmatched bases: 3. Per germline, CDR1 MDHEN and CDR2 SYDVKM. This CDR3 has 14 residues. The DNA for the CDR3 is TGTGCCAGCAGTCCGGGACAGTCTAATGAAAAACTGTTTTTT. This translates into CASSPGQSNEKLFF.

The chain recombines TRBV10-3 with TRBJ2-5, with no clear D. CDR1 and CDR2 from the germline V gene are ENHRY and SYGVKD. This CDR3 is 13 amino acids long. CDR3 protein: CAHTRAPQETQYF. CDR3 sequence (DNA): TGTGCACACACCCGGGCCCCTCAAGAGACCCAGTACTTC.

The gene calls are TRBV27 and TRBJ2-7; 7 bases are shared with TRBD1. This CDR3 comprises 12 residues. Germline V CDR1 and CDR2: MNHEY, SMNVEV (reference sequence). The ends lost 6 bases at V and 6 bases at J; junction bases unmatched: 5. The chain's CDR3 is CASSRTGVEQYF. The DNA for the CDR3 is TGTGCCAGCAGCCGCACAGGGGTCGAGCAGTACTTC.

The chain recombines TRBV28 with TRBJ1-6, with D perhaps matching TRBD1 (5 bases). This CDR3 has 14 amino acids. Between the trimmed V and J ends, which lost 5 bases and 5 bases, there was a span of 10 bases. Germline loops: CDR1 MDHEN, CDR2 SYDVKM. Written as DNA, the CDR3 is TGTGCCAGCAGTCCGGGACGGGATAATTCACCCCTCCACTTT. It codes for CASSPGRDNSPLHF.

The chain employs TRBV7-9 and TRBJ2-5, with 12 nucleotides matching TRBD2. J was trimmed by 5 bases and V by 7 bases; bases with no gene match: 5. Germline loops: CDR1 SEHNR, CDR2 FQNEAQ (reference sequence). The CDR3 has 14 amino acids. The chain's CDR3 is CASTLAGGQETQYF. CDR3 DNA: TGTGCCAGCACCCTAGCGGGAGGGCAGGAGACCCAGTACTTC.

V usage is TRBV11-2 and J usage is TRBJ1-1, with D maybe TRBD1 (6 bases). The V end lost 7 bases, the J end lost 3 bases, and 18 bases lay between the germline ends. Germline V lookup: CDR1 SGHAT, CDR2 FQNNGV. CDR3 size: 15 residues. CDR3 DNA: TGTGCCAGCACCCCTTCAACAGGGTGGCACACTGAAGCTTTCTTT. This gives the protein CASTPSTGWHTEAFF.

The V and J genes are TRBV4-2 and TRBJ2-2, with D tentatively TRBD1 or TRBD2 (5 bases each). The germline V gene encodes CDR1 LGHNA and CDR2 YNFKEQ. Trimming stripped 3 bases from V and 6 bases from J, with 14 bases between. CDR3 size: 15 residues. DNA of the CDR3: TGTGCCAGCAGCCACGGGACCCCAAGGCCCGGGGAGCTGTTTTTT. Translating gives CASSHGTPRPGELFF.

The rearrangement links TRBV27 to TRBJ1-6; a possible D gene is TRBD1 (5 bases). Trimming pared 4 bases from V and 5 bases from J, leaving 12 bases between. CDR1 MNHEY and CDR2 SMNVEV come from the germline V gene (reference sequence). There are 15 residues in the CDR3. CDR3 amino acids: CASSSPPGHNSPLHF. The CDR3 region has the DNA TGTGCCAGCAGTTCTCCTCCGGGGCATAATTCACCCCTCCACTTT.

The chain uses TRBV7-2 and TRBJ2-3, with D perhaps TRBD1 (5 bases). Germline V gene sequence: CDR1 SGHTA, CDR2 FQGNSA. V gave up 4 bases and J gave up 2 bases, with 10 bases separating them. This CDR3 is built from 14 residues. CDR3 DNA sequence: TGTGCCAGCAGCTCTGCAGGGCCCACAGATACGCAGTATTTT. Its translation: CASSSAGPTDTQYF.

The CDR3 loop reads CASSLNPSGGTGELFF. In DNA form, the CDR3 reads TGTGCCAGCAGCTTAAACCCCAGCGGGGGCACCGGGGAGCTGTTTTTT. The chain is built from TRBV7-2 and TRBJ2-2; TRBD2 aligns across 8 bases. The CDR3 has 16 amino acids. V was pared by 2 bases and J by 4 bases, with 6 bases of the junction left unmatched. CDR1 is SGHTA and CDR2 is FQGNSA in the germline V gene.

In regard to this clone: Likely a read error: the CDR3 ends without its conserved phenylalanine or tryptophan. The DNA is omitted, as the CDR3 cannot be located on it reliably, and the CDR3 follows TCRdb's listing. CDR3 residues: CASSPPTGRVGFY. This chain joins TRBV28 and TRBJ2-7; TRBD1 was called by the table and not checked on the DNA. The CDR3 spans 13 amino acids, including both terminal residues. The V gene's germline CDR1 is MDHEN and CDR2 SYDVKM.

In nucleotides, the CDR3 is TGCGCCAGCAGCTCCGGGACTAGCGACCCAAACCAAGAGACCCAGTACTTC. It codes for CASSSGTSDPNQETQYF. V usage is TRBV5-1 and J usage is TRBJ2-5, with 10 bases lining up with TRBD2. This CDR3 has 17 residues. The junction had 8 bases not matched to a gene; V was cut back by 3 bases and J by 0 bases. CDR1 is SGHRS, CDR2 YFSETQ, per germline.

The DNA for the CDR3 is TGTGCCAGCTCACTAACCCGGGCTAGCGGGAGGGCCTGGCAGTTCTTC. Translating gives CASSLTRASGRAWQFF. This sequence joins TRBV18 and TRBJ2-1, with TRBD2 matching 12 bases. Per germline, CDR1 KGHSH and CDR2 LQKENI. This CDR3 spans 16 amino acids. The J segment lost 12 bases and the V segment lost 4 bases, leaving 13 bases of the junction unmatched. The variable domain in full, with the rest retrieved from reference TRBV18 and TRBJ2-1, is NAGVMQNPRHLVRRRGQEARLRCSPMKGHSHVYWYRQLPEEGLKFMVYLQKENIIDESGMPKERFSAEFPKEGPSILRIQQVVRGDSAAYFCASSLTRASGRAWQFFGPGTRLTVL.

The J gene is TRBJ1-3, the V gene TRBV7-8, with D unclear. The V gene's germline CDR1 is SGHVS and CDR2 FQNEAQ. The CDR3 totals 11 residues. The CDR3, as DNA: TGTGGGGCCAGCTCTGGAAACACCATATATTTT. Translating gives CGASSGNTIYF.

This clone was seen a handful of times. This CDR3 is CASSSRQGLMNTEAFF. The CDR3 nucleotides are TGTGCCAGCAGCTCTAGACAGGGGCTAATGAACACTGAAGCTTTCTTT. The chain combines TRBV7-9 with TRBJ1-1; TRBD1 agrees at 8 bases. The CDR3 runs to 16 residues. CDR1 and CDR2 from the germline V gene are SEHNR and FQNEAQ (reference sequence). V was pared by 4 bases and J by 0 bases, with 7 bases of the junction left unmatched. The variable domain in full, completed from reference TRBV7-9 and TRBJ1-1, reads DTGVSQNPRHKITKRGQNVTFRCDPISEHNRLYWYRQTLGQGPEFLTYFQNEAQLEKSRLLSDRFSAERPKGSFSTLEIQRTEQGDSAMYLCASSSRQGLMNTEAFFGQGTRLTVV.